These T cell receptor beta chains were read from a single sample in a study of T cell responses to AZD1222 COVID-19 vaccine. Clones were sequenced by immunoSEQ multiplex PCR, and TCRdb holds only the in-frame ones, with some missing. The repertoire holds some 150,000 clones, with around 84% as singletons. Specimen: peripheral blood, collected 28 days after the second AZD1222 dose. These receptors were collected from an adult who received the AZD1222 COVID-19 vaccine. Both conserved end residues are part of each CDR3. The D gene is left open where the match is weak. Size values are once, few and many counts, or a class for expanded clones, and some rows have none.

>-|TRBJ1-1|TRBV10-2|-
CASSKGNTEAFF
TGCGCCAGCAGCAAGGGGAACACTGAAGCTTTCTTT
>-|TRBJ1-1|TRBV30|-
CAWSVRDTTEAFF
TGTGCCTGGAGTGTCAGGGACACCACTGAAGCTTTCTTT
>-|TRBJ1-5|TRBV5-1|-
CASSLAAGYQPQHF
TGCGCCAGCAGCTTGGCAGCAGGGTACCAGCCCCAGCATTTT
>-|TRBJ1-5|TRBV19|-
CASNLATGVNQPQHF
TGTGCCAGTAATTTGGCGACAGGCGTAAATCAGCCCCAGCATTTT
>-|TRBJ1-1|TRBV29-1|-
CSVGVQGGNTEAFF
TGCAGCGTTGGGGTCCAGGGTGGGAACACTGAAGCTTTCTTT
>-|TRBJ1-5|TRBV21-1|few
CASSKARPGGNQPQHF
TGTGCCAGCAGCAAAGCGCGGCCAGGGGGCAATCAGCCCCAGCATTTT
>TRBD1|TRBJ1-5|TRBV12-3/TRBV12-4|once
CASSWDRGQPQHF
TGTGCCAGCAGTTGGGACAGGGGGCAGCCCCAGCATTTT
>-|TRBJ1-5|TRBV28|-
CASNGQDFMTQHF
TGTGCCAGCAACGGGCAGGACTTTATGACCCAGCATTTT
>-|TRBJ2-1|TRBV30|-
CAWSVNHEQFF
TGTGCCTGGAGTGTAAACCATGAGCAGTTCTTC
>TRBD2|TRBJ2-5|TRBV19|-
CASSIFGGEETQYF
TGTGCCAGTAGTATTTTTGGGGGGGAAGAGACCCAGTACTTC
>-|TRBJ1-2|TRBV7-8|-
CASSLEGRAYYGYTF
TGTGCCAGCAGCTTAGAGGGCAGGGCCTACTATGGCTACACCTTC
>-|TRBJ2-7|TRBV28|once
CASSLNRPYEQYF
TGTGCCAGCAGTTTGAACAGACCCTACGAGCAGTACTTC
>TRBD1|TRBJ2-1|TRBV10-3|-
CAISGSGQYTHEQFF
TGTGCCATCAGTGGCTCGGGACAGTATACCCATGAGCAGTTCTTC
>TRBD1|TRBJ1-2|TRBV11-2|-
CASRGGTGYTF
TGTGCCAGCAGAGGGGGCACTGGCTACACCTTC
>-|TRBJ2-3|TRBV2|-
CASSVYTDTQYF
TGTGCCAGCAGTGTATACACAGATACGCAGTATTTT
>-|TRBJ1-6|TRBV5-4|-
CASSQAVESNSPLHF
TGTGCCAGCAGCCAAGCCGTGGAGTCGAATTCACCCCTCCACTTT
>TRBD1|TRBJ1-2|TRBV4-1|once
CASSSPRTGYGYTF
TGCGCCAGCAGTAGCCCTAGGACAGGCTATGGCTACACCTTC
>TRBD2|TRBJ2-5|TRBV7-9|many
CASSLSGSGEQETQYF
TGTGCCAGCAGCTTAAGTGGAAGCGGGGAGCAAGAGACCCAGTACTTC
>TRBD1|TRBJ1-2|TRBV18|-
CASSRDREDGYTF
TGTGCCAGCTCACGGGACAGGGAGGATGGCTACACCTTC
>-|TRBJ2-1|TRBV29-1|-
CSVWDGNEQFF
TGCAGCGTTTGGGACGGCAATGAGCAGTTCTTC
>TRBD1|TRBJ2-7|TRBV6-5|-
CASSPSGQGTYEQYF
TGTGCCAGCAGTCCGTCCGGACAGGGAACCTACGAGCAGTACTTC
>TRBD1|TRBJ2-7|TRBV4-2|-
CASSHGQGSYEQYF
TGTGCCAGCAGTCATGGACAGGGTTCCTACGAGCAGTACTTC
>TRBD1|TRBJ1-1|TRBV4-1|few
CASSLWDRDKNTEAFF
TGCGCCAGCAGCCTGTGGGACAGGGACAAGAACACTGAAGCTTTCTTT
>-|TRBJ1-3|TRBV24-1|-
CATKGDGNTIYF
TGTGCCACTAAAGGGGACGGAAACACCATATATTTT
>-|TRBJ1-1|TRBV19|-
CASSTGQNTEAFF
TGTGCCAGTAGTACGGGACAGAACACTGAAGCTTTCTTT
>-|TRBJ1-6|TRBV10-1|-
CASSDGDSPLHF
TGCGCCAGCAGTGATGGGGATTCACCCCTCCACTTT
>-|TRBJ2-3|TRBV5-4|-
CASSFSGLTDTQYF
TGTGCCAGCAGCTTCTCGGGCCTCACAGATACGCAGTATTTT
>-|TRBJ1-2|TRBV12-3/TRBV12-4|-
CASSPHWGYTF
TGTGCCAGCAGCCCCCATTGGGGCTACACCTTC
>TRBD2|TRBJ2-1|TRBV6-5|few
CASQTGGPYNEQFF
TGTGCCAGTCAAACGGGGGGGCCCTACAATGAGCAGTTCTTC
>-|TRBJ1-6|TRBV21-1|-
CASSKAGDRVFTLHF
TGTGCCAGCAGCAAAGCAGGAGACAGGGTTTTTACCCTCCACTTT
>-|TRBJ2-7|TRBV29-1|-
CSVVIGTKPYEQYF
TGCAGCGTTGTAATAGGAACAAAGCCCTACGAGCAGTACTTC
>-|TRBJ2-7|TRBV5-6|once
CASSQGGWGEQYF
TGTGCCAGCAGCCAAGGAGGGTGGGGCGAGCAGTACTTC
>-|TRBJ1-2|TRBV7-2|-
CASSLAVGVILGGYTF
TGTGCCAGCAGCTTAGCAGTGGGGGTAATATTAGGTGGCTACACCTTC
>-|TRBJ2-7|TRBV13|-
CASSFRFHEQYF
TGTGCCAGCAGCTTTAGATTCCACGAGCAGTACTTC
>TRBD1|TRBJ1-4|TRBV5-1|-
CASSPQGAPNEKLFF
TGCGCCAGCAGCCCCCAGGGGGCCCCTAATGAAAAACTGTTTTTT
>-|TRBJ2-5|TRBV3-1/TRBV3-2|once
CASSQDSWWETQYF
TGTGCCAGCAGCCAAGATTCCTGGTGGGAGACCCAGTACTTC
>TRBD1|TRBJ2-1|TRBV5-1|-
CASSETGYNEQFF
TGCGCCAGCAGCGAGACAGGGTACAATGAGCAGTTCTTC
>TRBD1|TRBJ1-5|TRBV24-1|-
CATRSSGGANQPQHF
TGTGCCACCAGATCCTCAGGGGGCGCGAATCAGCCCCAGCATTTT
>TRBD2|TRBJ2-4|TRBV7-8|-
CASSIGTSDIQYF
TGTGCCAGCAGTATTGGGACTAGCGACATTCAGTACTTC
>TRBD1|TRBJ2-7|TRBV14|-
CASSRQGPGEQYF
TGTGCCAGCAGCCGACAGGGCCCAGGTGAGCAGTACTTC